This TCR beta chain was captured in a study of naive and memory T cell subsets. An equimolar mix of two oligonucleotides served as the beta constant-region primer for TRBC1 and TRBC2. The ligated cDNA underwent four PCR rounds using SP2 and nested alpha and beta constant-region primers. In TCRdb, the UMI-ligation and nested PCR reads were re-called with MiXCR into one record per CDR3 protein. The repertoire holds approximately 140,000 distinct CDR3 sequences, approximately 20% seen once, with about 0.63% in the top ten. The CDR3 has 15 residues. Germline V gene lookup returns CDR1 MNHEY and CDR2 SMNVEV (reference sequence). Trimming took off 2 bases at V and 3 bases at J, with 14 bases between the two ends. This clonotype was seen ten or more times. The antigen remains undetermined. General study findings and limits: A few larger clonotypes appeared in naive repertoires, especially CD8, possibly memory cells re-expressing CD45RA.

This sequence originates from a human donor in good health. The V and J genes are TRBV27 and TRBJ2-7; D not resolved. The sample comprised naive CD8+ T cells from blood. CDR3 nucleotides: TGTGCCAGCAGTTTAAATGGAAACCAGGACTACGAGCAGTACTTC. Protein product: CASSLNGNQDYEQYF.